The clone carrying this TCR beta chain was detected once. These data are taken from a study of blood T cell repertoires in COVID-19. Study summary: Some COVID-19 samples were acute and others convalescent; all came from the United States, Italy and Spain.

Germline CDR1 reads KGHSH; CDR2 reads LQKENI. V shed 3 bases, J shed 4 bases, and the junction held 17 bases outside the gene matches. This CDR3 is built from 19 residues. Enrolment of Seattle patients took place during active infection, and they were followed longitudinally. In the authors' methods: Using reference gene primer amplification, nucleated cell counts were estimated. TCRdb's table, derived via immunoSEQ multiplex PCR, lists solely in-frame clones and lacks some. V and J calls and clone size are as listed in that table; D and trimming were resolved from the DNA. The repertoire holds over 400,000 clones, approximately 91% seen once, with roughly 7.4% in the top ten.

Sequenced: peripheral blood. This sequence originates from a woman between 50 and 59 years old with COVID-19, enrolled during active disease. The chain uses TRBV18 and TRBJ2-1; 8 bases agree with TRBD2. CDR3 in amino acids: CASSPAAGEAITRYNEQFF. The CDR3 DNA reads TGTGCCAGCTCACCGGCAGCGGGGGAGGCCATTACTAGATACAATGAGCAGTTCTTC.